This TCR beta chain was identified during a study of CD8 T cells in ankylosing spondylitis listed by TCRdb under 2017. Broadly, across the study: The study profiled T cell receptor beta repertoires in healthy donors and ankylosing spondylitis patients to find disease-linked TCR variants. Peripheral blood was sampled, and synovial fluid was also collected from ankylosing spondylitis patients. The full study cohort comprised about 24 ankylosing spondylitis patients and some 110 healthy donors. The study at large found these results: Some of the motif variants had been reported before in the synovial fluid and blood of reactive arthritis patients, a finding that suggests common disease-initiation mechanisms. The disease-linked clones were reported as significantly enriched in matched synovial fluid samples from ankylosing spondylitis patients. In peripheral blood, the disease-linked clones were found at relatively low frequencies and had a CD8+ phenotype. Blood from ankylosing spondylitis patients appeared to be characterized by a TCR beta motif made up of under ten highly homologous amino acid variants.

Including cysteine and phenylalanine, the CDR3 has 14 amino acids. Only the CDR3 DNA is retained, 42 bases long and in frame from the first base. As encoded in the germline V gene (reference sequence), CDR1 is MNHEY while CDR2 is SMNVEV. V gives up 5 bases and J gives up 1 base, and the segment between their germline ends measures 12 bases. TCRdb names Illumina HiSeq 2500 as the instrument used. Quantitative 5'-RACE with molecular barcodes was used to prepare TCR beta libraries. Per the original workflow: To identify disease-linked TCR variants, a new computational method was used, one built on a probabilistic model of VDJ rearrangement. TCRdb reprocessed the public reads (quality trimming at Q25 with fastp, clone calling with MiXCR) and kept in-frame beta chains. For every CDR3 protein sequence, its rows merge into one entry that carries the most common genes and DNA. These V and J calls derive from TCRdb rather than the authors' analysis. Counted in this sample were some 300,000 distinct CDR3 sequences; under 25% of them appeared once. The ten largest make up approximately 3.7% of the sample.

Remarks on this clonotype: It has no known antigen specificity. Qualities for individual bases were not recorded, and no much larger clone is one base off.

The sequencing sample was made of blood, either unsorted or a sorted T cell fraction (not recorded which). The chain joins TRBV27 to TRBJ2-7, and possibly TRBD2, on 5 matching bases. This TCR was sampled from a female donor with ankylosing spondylitis or in good health (not recorded which). The bases read TGTGCCAGCAGTATCGGACTCGAGTCCTACGAGCAGTACTTC. This encodes CASSIGLESYEQYF.